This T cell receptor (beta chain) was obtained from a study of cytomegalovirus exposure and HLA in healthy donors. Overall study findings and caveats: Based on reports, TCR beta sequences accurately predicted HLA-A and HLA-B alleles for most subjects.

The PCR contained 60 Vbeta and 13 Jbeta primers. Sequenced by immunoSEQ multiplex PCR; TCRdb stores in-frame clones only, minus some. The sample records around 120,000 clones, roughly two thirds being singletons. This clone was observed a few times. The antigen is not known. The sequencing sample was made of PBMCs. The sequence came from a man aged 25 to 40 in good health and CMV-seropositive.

The CDR3 DNA is TGTGCCAGCAGATCCGACCCGGGAGACGGCTACACCTTC. Translation gives CASRSDPGDGYTF. V is TRBV6-5 and J is TRBJ1-2, with D unclear. The CDR3 loop spans 13 amino acids. V lost 6 bases to trimming and J lost 8 bases, with 16 bases between them. Germline V lookup: CDR1 MNHEY, CDR2 SVGAGI.